These 4 T cell receptor beta chains share one sample of origin, sequenced in a study of T-cell memory formation after mild COVID-19 (dated by TCRdb to about 2021). The protocol used for the library was 5' RACE. Sequenced using an Illumina NovaSeq 6000. TCRdb trimmed the raw reads at Q25, called clones with MiXCR and kept productive beta chains. Every distinct CDR3 protein forms one entry, paired with its most common genes and DNA. A total of around 200,000 distinct CDR3 sequences appear in this sample, around 30% of them only once. The ten largest clones represent roughly 11% of the sample. Input material: PBMCs or a T cell subset sorted from them (not recorded which). The source is an adult woman who had mild COVID-19 (a few samples of this study predate the infection). The sample titles of this study are shuffled in the database, so cell type and time point are left out; the donor was told from shared clones.

The table lists this clonotype with a few counts. This chain connects TRBV6-6 to TRBJ2-5; D is perhaps TRBD1 or TRBD2 (5 bases each). Germline V gene lookup returns CDR1 MNHNY and CDR2 SVGAGI (reference sequence). Trimming left V 10 bases short and J 4 bases short, with 13 bases between. The CDR3 contains 12 residues. The CDR3: CATGEGLETQYF. The CDR3, as DNA: TGTGCCACCGGCGAGGGGTTAGAGACCCAGTACTTC.

This clonotype was seen a few times. The rearrangement uses TRBV7-9 and TRBJ1-2; D uncertain. V lost 3 bases to trimming and J lost 3 bases, with 14 bases between them. Germline V gives CDR1 SEHNR, CDR2 FQNEAQ (reference sequence). This CDR3 has 15 residues. The CDR3 coding sequence is TGTGCCAGCAGCTTCCCCTCCATTCGGGACTATGGCTACACCTTC. Protein sequence: CASSFPSIRDYGYTF.

This clonotype was counted between two and nine times. This sequence joins TRBV24-1 and TRBJ2-3; TRBD2 agrees at 13 bases. This CDR3 contains 16 residues. The germline gives CDR1 KGHDR, CDR2 SFDVKD. With 6 bases clipped from V and 4 bases from J, the junction kept 6 bases outside the gene matches. CDR3 protein: CATSPRLAGGADTQYF. In DNA, the CDR3 is TGTGCCACCAGTCCGAGACTAGCGGGGGGAGCAGATACGCAGTATTTT.

This clonotype came up a few times. J is TRBJ1-6 and V is TRBV18; D ambiguous. Germline V gene lookup returns CDR1 KGHSH and CDR2 LQKENI. This CDR3 contains 14 residues. With 4 bases removed from V and 0 bases from J, the gap between germline ends came to 4 bases. The CDR3: CASSQRSYNSPLHF. The CDR3 region has the DNA TGTGCCAGCTCACAGCGCTCCTATAATTCACCCCTCCACTTT.